Sequencing of this T cell receptor (beta chain) was carried out in a study of regulatory T cells in long-lasting Graves disease. Time point given: newly diagnosed GD, antithyroid drugs for less than 3 months. Generation of the TCR library employed RNA extracted from PBMCs. In its sample, this clonotype was seen many times. V was clipped by 4 bases and J by 5 bases, with 17 bases between them. CDR3 length equals 15 residues. Libraries of TCR beta came from iRepertoire HTBI primers plus Arm-PCR of CDR3 regions. TCRdb analysed the multiplex PCR reads with MiXCR anew, one entry per CDR3 protein. The repertoire holds about 320,000 distinct CDR3 sequences, with approximately 20% as singletons.

The rearrangement links TRBV12-3 or TRBV12-4 to TRBJ1-2; D is unclear. The sequences come from peripheral blood mononuclear cells (PBMCs), collected at new diagnosis, from a patient treated with antithyroid drugs. The sequence came from a female donor with Graves disease. The CDR3 protein is CASSYTSTVQYGYTF. In nucleotides, the CDR3 is TGTGCCAGCAGTTACACCAGTACCGTCCAATATGGCTACACCTTC.